The present TCR beta chain was sequenced within a study of metastatic and nonmetastatic thyroid tumors. MiXCR was used by TCRdb to re-call the PCR reads. The sample consists of fewer than 20,000 clones, under 30% of them appearing once. Among the patients, none had received any treatment before thyroid surgery. V lost 5 bases, J lost 8 bases, and 12 bases stayed unmatched. Germline loops: CDR1 SGHRS, CDR2 YFSETQ. This CDR3 has 14 amino acids. This clonotype was obtained from a male donor with papillary thyroid cancer or a benign thyroid nodule (not recorded which). Some clones in this sample may be carry-over from other donors' samples. This chain links TRBV5-1 with TRBJ1-2; 7 positions match TRBD1. The sequenced sample was tumor tissue. The CDR3 DNA is TGCGCCAGCAGGCGGCCGGGACAGCAATCGGGCTACACCTTC. This codes for CASRRPGQQSGYTF.